This is a list of T cell receptor beta chains from one sample in a study of regulatory T cells in long-lasting Graves disease. TCRdb re-analysed the multiplex PCR reads in MiXCR, keeping a single row per CDR3 protein. Of over 350,000 distinct CDR3 sequences in the sample, about 14% were seen once. Another study also made use of these data, one on T cells in Graves' hyperthyroidism and ophthalmopathy.

Sequencing used peripheral blood mononuclear cells (PBMCs), obtained at new diagnosis, from a patient treated with antithyroid drugs. The receptors were gathered from a woman in her forties or fifties with Graves disease. The CDR3 runs from the conserved cysteine through the conserved F or W. D genes are given only for firm matches. Clone size appears in some rows only: once, few, many, or a class for an expanded clone.

V gene	D gene	CDR3 length	J gene	clone size	CDR3 DNA	CDR3 protein
TRBV10-2	.	16	TRBJ2-3	many	TGCGCCAGCAGTGATCGCGGTACATGGCGCACAGATACGCAGTATTTT	CASSDRGTWRTDTQYF
TRBV27	TRBD1	14	TRBJ2-1	.	TGTGCCAGCAGCCAGAGACAGGGGTACAATGAGCAGTTCTTC	CASSQRQGYNEQFF
TRBV5-6	TRBD1	13	TRBJ1-1	many	TGTGCCAGCAGCTCCCCGGGACAGGGGGAGGCTTTCTTT	CASSSPGQGEAFF
TRBV30	TRBD2	13	TRBJ2-1	many	TGTGCCTGGAGTCGGACTAGCGGGAATGAGCAGTTCTTC	CAWSRTSGNEQFF
TRBV2	.	13	TRBJ1-2	many	TGTGCCAGCGAACGTGAGGGGACGGGGGACTACACCTTC	CASEREGTGDYTF
TRBV20-1	TRBD2	15	TRBJ2-3	few	TGCAGTGCTAGACCTCTAGCGGGAGGGCCACATACGCAGTATTTT	CSARPLAGGPHTQYF
TRBV9	TRBD1	19	TRBJ1-1	.	TGTGCCAGCAGCGTAGGTGTGATTCGACAGGGGATATCGAACACTGAAGCTTTCTTT	CASSVGVIRQGISNTEAFF
TRBV7-8	.	13	TRBJ2-1	.	TGTGCCAGCAGCTTAGAAGCTGGTGTACGGGAGTTCTTC	CASSLEAGVREFF
TRBV5-5	.	16	TRBJ1-3	few	TGTGCCAGCAGCTTTTGGAGCACTCTGCGAGGAAACACCATATATTTT	CASSFWSTLRGNTIYF
TRBV2	TRBD2	16	TRBJ2-7	.	TGTGCCAGCAGTAACAGGGGACTAGCGGGAGGTTGGGAGCAGTACTTC	CASSNRGLAGGWEQYF
TRBV12-3/TRBV12-4	TRBD2	17	TRBJ2-3	many	TGTGCCAGCAGTTTAGCAGGGACTAGCGGAGTGTGGGGGATGCAGTATTTT	CASSLAGTSGVWGMQYF
TRBV6-9	TRBD2	17	TRBJ2-7	many	TGTGCCAGCAGTTACCAAGTGACTAGCGGGAGTGGGTACGAGCAGTACTTC	CASSYQVTSGSGYEQYF
TRBV5-1	.	13	TRBJ2-1	few	TGCGCCAGCAGCGTGACTGATAACAATGAGCAGTTCTTC	CASSVTDNNEQFF
TRBV19	.	17	TRBJ1-1	.	TGTGCCAGCAGTACCGCTTCAGAACAGGGAGGCTTTACTGAAGCTTTCTTT	CASSTASEQGGFTEAFF
TRBV12-3/TRBV12-4	.	12	TRBJ2-2	many	TGTGCCAGCAGTCTACGGACCGGGGAGCTGTTTTTT	CASSLRTGELFF
TRBV4-1	.	15	TRBJ2-1	.	TGCGCCAGCAGACGAATAGAGGCCGCCTACAATGAGCAGTTCTTC	CASRRIEAAYNEQFF
TRBV28	.	14	TRBJ2-2	many	TGTGCCAGCAGTGAGGGACAGAACACCGGGGAGCTGTTTTTT	CASSEGQNTGELFF
TRBV4-1	TRBD1	16	TRBJ2-3	few	TGCGCCAGCAGCCCTACCCAGGGGGTGGGCACAGATACGCAGTATTTT	CASSPTQGVGTDTQYF
TRBV10-3	.	14	TRBJ1-1	few	TGTGCCATCACTGACCTCCTGGGGGACACTGAAGCTTTCTTT	CAITDLLGDTEAFF
TRBV11-1	TRBD2	15	TRBJ2-1	many	TGTGCCAGCAGCTCACTAGCGGGAGTTAACAATGAGCAGTTCTTC	CASSSLAGVNNEQFF
TRBV3-1	TRBD2	14	TRBJ2-5	many	TGTGCCAGTACTGGACTAGCGGGAGTGGAGACCCAGTACTTC	CASTGLAGVETQYF
TRBV30	.	14	TRBJ1-4	few	TGTGCCTGGAGTAAAAGGGGAGAGGAAGAAAAACTGTTTTTT	CAWSKRGEEEKLFF
TRBV7-9	TRBD2	16	TRBJ2-5	.	TGTGCCAGCAGCTCCAGACTAGCGGGAGGGGAAGAGACCCAGTACTTC	CASSSRLAGGEETQYF
TRBV28	TRBD2	16	TRBJ2-2	many	TGTGCCAGCACCCCACCGGGACTAGCGTACACCGGGGAGCTGTTTTTT	CASTPPGLAYTGELFF
TRBV20-1	TRBD2	14	TRBJ2-1	many	TGCAGTGCCGGACTAGCGGGAGTAGAGAATGAGCAGTTCTTC	CSAGLAGVENEQFF
TRBV6-1	.	14	TRBJ1-5	many	TGTGCCAGCAGGGCGGACTATAGCAATCAGCCCCAGCATTTT	CASRADYSNQPQHF
TRBV3-1	.	18	TRBJ2-7	.	TGTGCCAGCAGCCAAGGGGACAGACCTAGCGGGTGGAACTACGAGCAGTACTTC	CASSQGDRPSGWNYEQYF
TRBV16	TRBD2	19	TRBJ2-1	few	TGTGCCAGCAGCCAATTTTCGGGACTAGCGGGAGGGTCCTACAATGAGCAGTTCTTC	CASSQFSGLAGGSYNEQFF
TRBV28	.	17	TRBJ1-5	many	TGTGCCAGCAGTTTGCGACAGGAGGTTTGGAGCAATCAGCCCCAGCATTTT	CASSLRQEVWSNQPQHF
TRBV5-1	TRBD1	16	TRBJ2-3	few	TGCGCCAGCAGCTCGTTGGGGACAGGGGGCTCAGATACGCAGTATTTT	CASSSLGTGGSDTQYF
TRBV9	.	15	TRBJ2-7	.	TGTGCCAGCAGCCCTCGCTCCGACTGGATCTACGAGCAGTACTTC	CASSPRSDWIYEQYF
TRBV3-1	TRBD1	15	TRBJ2-2	few	TGTGCCAGCAGCCAAGGGACAGGGCATGGCGGGGAGCTGTTTTTT	CASSQGTGHGGELFF
TRBV20-1	.	14	TRBJ1-6	few	TGCAGTGTCCCCCAGAGCTCCTATAATTCACCCCTCCACTTT	CSVPQSSYNSPLHF
TRBV19	TRBD1	15	TRBJ1-4	.	TGTGCCAGTAGTACACAGGGGGCACCTAATGAAAAACTGTTTTTT	CASSTQGAPNEKLFF
TRBV27	.	14	TRBJ1-2	many	TGTGCCAGCAGCGGACTTGGGGTTAACTATGGCTACACCTTC	CASSGLGVNYGYTF